These T cell receptor beta chains were read from a single sample in a study of blood T cell repertoires in COVID-19. The assay was immunoSEQ multiplex PCR, and TCRdb's table has in-frame clones only and misses some. Here the sample spans 310,000 or so clones, around 90% being singletons. Source material: peripheral blood. Receptors were obtained from a woman aged 50 to 60 who had recovered from COVID-19. The CDR3 runs from the conserved cysteine through the conserved F or W. Fields, in order: D gene, clone size, J gene, V gene, CDR3 DNA, CDR3 protein. A D gene is named only where the DNA matches it firmly. The size entry is marked missing in some rows and otherwise reads once, few, many or a size class.

>.|.|TRBJ1-1|TRBV2
TGTGCCAGCAGCACGACACGATCGAGCACTGAAGCTTTCTTT
CASSTTRSSTEAFF
>TRBD1|.|TRBJ2-4|TRBV13
TGTGCCAGCAGCGCACGGACAGGGCCCTCGAACATTCAGTACTTC
CASSARTGPSNIQYF
>.|few|TRBJ1-1|TRBV7-8
TGTGCCAGCAGCTTTCAAACAGGGACAAGTAACACTGAAGCTTTCTTT
CASSFQTGTSNTEAFF
>.|.|TRBJ2-7|TRBV6-1
TGTGCCAGCAGTGAAGCGGCACCCTACGAGCAGTACTTC
CASSEAAPYEQYF
>.|.|TRBJ1-2|TRBV5-1
TGCGCCAGCAGCTCTGACTATGGCTACACCTTC
CASSSDYGYTF
>TRBD1|.|TRBJ2-7|TRBV16
TGTGCCAGCAGCCAATCTACTCTTGGCAGAGGGGGCCCATACGAGCAGTACTTC
CASSQSTLGRGGPYEQYF
>.|.|TRBJ1-5|TRBV4-2
TGTGCCAGCAGCCAAGTGGGTGGGGAGGGCCAGCCCCAGCATTTT
CASSQVGGEGQPQHF
>.|.|TRBJ1-1|TRBV19
TGTGCCAGTACCATGGGAGTTATGAACACTGAAGCTTTCTTT
CASTMGVMNTEAFF
>.|once|TRBJ2-3|TRBV7-2
TGTGCCAGCAGCTTAAGCGGGCTGCGAGATACGCAGTATTTT
CASSLSGLRDTQYF
>.|once|TRBJ1-1|TRBV5-1
TGCGCCAGCAGCACAACAGGGAGCGGGGACACTGAAGCTTTCTTT
CASSTTGSGDTEAFF
>TRBD1|.|TRBJ2-7|TRBV18
TGTGCCAGCTCACCGGGACAGCTCTACGAGCAGTACTTC
CASSPGQLYEQYF
>.|once|TRBJ2-6|TRBV30
TGTGCCTGGAGTCTTGGAGGTGGGGCCAACGTCCTGACTTTC
CAWSLGGGANVLTF
>.|.|TRBJ1-5|TRBV10-3
TGTGCCTCCAGGCCGGACGGACTGAATGGCAATCAGCCCCAGCATTTT
CASRPDGLNGNQPQHF
>.|.|TRBJ1-2|TRBV28
TGTGCCAGCAGTCCGTCGGCCGCCCCGAGGGCCTATGGCTACACCTTC
CASSPSAAPRAYGYTF
>TRBD2|.|TRBJ2-3|TRBV3-1/TRBV3-2
TGTGCCAGCAGCCCCGCTTCAATATCGGGACTAGCGGATACGCAGTATTTT
CASSPASISGLADTQYF
>.|.|TRBJ1-1|TRBV6-2/TRBV6-3
TGTGCCAGCAGTTACACCCTAGTTCGCGGAGTATATGCGTTTTACACTGAAGCTTTCTTT
CASSYTLVRGVYAFYTEAFF
>TRBD1|few|TRBJ1-2|TRBV4-1
TGCGCCAGCAGCCGGTCCGACAGGGTTGGTGGCTACACCTTC
CASSRSDRVGGYTF
>TRBD1|.|TRBJ2-5|TRBV19
TGTGCCAGTAGTATAGGGACAGGGGTACAAGAGACCCAGTACTTC
CASSIGTGVQETQYF
>TRBD1|.|TRBJ1-2|TRBV5-4
TGTGCCAGCACCGGACAGGGTTACTATGGCTACACCTTC
CASTGQGYYGYTF
>.|.|TRBJ1-6|TRBV27
TGTGCCAGCAGTTTCGGTAGAGGCTCACCCCTCCACTTT
CASSFGRGSPLHF
>.|.|TRBJ1-2|TRBV2
TGTGCCAGCAGCCAAACATCTCCCACTAACTATGGCTACACCTTC
CASSQTSPTNYGYTF
>.|.|TRBJ1-2|TRBV2
TGTGCCAGCAGTGAAGACCGAACACAGGGTTTAAACTATGGCTACACCTTC
CASSEDRTQGLNYGYTF
>.|.|TRBJ1-5|TRBV19
TGTGCCAGTAGTATTACCGACAGGCCCCAGCATTTT
CASSITDRPQHF
>TRBD2|few|TRBJ2-7|TRBV6-5
TGTGCCAGCTGGGTCGGACGGGAGGCGGAAGAGCAGTACTTC
CASWVGREAEEQYF
>TRBD2|.|TRBJ2-5|TRBV7-9
TGTGCCAGCAGCTCCGGGACTAGCTTAGAGACCCAGTACTTC
CASSSGTSLETQYF